This passage covers 30 T cell receptor beta chains from one sample sequenced in a study of regulatory T cells in long-lasting Graves disease. To make TCR beta libraries, researchers used iRepertoire HTBI primers and Arm-PCR of CDR3 regions. TCRdb re-called the multiplex PCR reads through MiXCR, storing one row per CDR3 protein. The sample has around 230,000 distinct CDR3 sequences; 15% to 20% are singletons. Regarding time point: newly diagnosed GD, antithyroid drugs for less than 3 months. RNA from PBMCs was the source of the TCR library. Here the sequenced sample was peripheral blood mononuclear cells (PBMCs), taken at new diagnosis, from a patient treated with antithyroid drugs. These receptors were taken from a female donor with Graves disease.

This clonotype was observed a handful of times. The J gene is TRBJ1-5, the V gene TRBV19; D call uncertain. V was pared by 2 bases and J by 0 bases, with 14 bases between. There are 17 residues in the CDR3. Germline V gene sequence: CDR1 LNHDA, CDR2 SQIVND (reference sequence). In nucleotides, the CDR3 is TGTGCCAGTAGTATAAGACACCTACCCTTTAGCAATCAGCCCCAGCATTTT. It codes for CASSIRHLPFSNQPQHF.

This clonotype was found many times. The V call is TRBV25-1, the J call TRBJ2-1; 16 nucleotides align to TRBD2. V trimming: 4 bases; J trimming: 8 bases; junction bases outside the gene matches: 2. CDR1 is MGHDK, CDR2 SYGVNS, per germline. CDR3 length equals 15 residues. The CDR3 sequence: CASSGGLAGGYEQFF. As DNA, the CDR3 is TGTGCCAGCAGTGGGGGACTAGCGGGAGGGTATGAGCAGTTCTTC.

This clonotype came up a few times. The chain has TRBV10-1 and TRBJ2-1; 15 nucleotides align to TRBD2. The CDR3 extends over 16 amino acids. Germline assignment: CDR1 WNHNN and CDR2 SYGVQD (reference sequence). J lost 5 bases, V lost 6 bases, and 5 bases had no gene match. CDR3 sequence reads: CASSGLAGGTHNEQFF. In DNA, the CDR3 is TGCGCCAGCAGCGGACTAGCGGGAGGGACTCACAATGAGCAGTTCTTC.

This clonotype was detected many times. The gene calls are TRBV5-4 and TRBJ2-3; possible D gene TRBD2, 5 bases. CDR3 length: 13 amino acids. Trimming removed 9 bases from V and 8 bases from J, with 19 bases in between. Germline loops: CDR1 SGHNT, CDR2 YYREEE (reference sequence). CDR3 protein: CATPGPARGTQYF. The CDR3 nucleotides read TGTGCCACACCAGGACCCGCCCGGGGTACGCAGTATTTT. Combining the CDR3 with reference TRBV5-4 and TRBJ2-3 gives the whole variable domain ETGVTQSPTHLIKTRGQQVTLRCSSQSGHNTVSWYQQALGQGPQFIFQYYREEENGRGNFPPRFSGLQFPNYSSELNVNALELDDSALYLCATPGPARGTQYFGPGTRLTVL.

The genes are TRBV20-1 and TRBJ2-1, with D possibly TRBD2 on 6 matching bases. The V end lost 0 bases, the J end lost 7 bases, and 16 bases lay between the germline ends. CDR1 and CDR2 (germline): DFQATT, SNEGSKA (reference sequence). The CDR3 totals 15 residues. The CDR3 DNA sequence: TGCAGTGCTAGAGATCTGAGAGCGGGCCAGAATGAGCAGTTCTTC. Translating gives CSARDLRAGQNEQFF.

In this sample, this clonotype turned up many times. V is TRBV11-3 and J is TRBJ2-1, with a possible D match to TRBD1 (5 bases). The V and J ends lost 5 bases and 10 bases respectively, with 18 bases between them. Germline V lookup: CDR1 SGHNT, CDR2 YENEEA. The CDR3 sequence is 14 residues long. The DNA for the CDR3 is TGTGCCAGCAGCCCGAACCCACAACAGGAGGAGCAGTTCTTC. Translated: CASSPNPQQEEQFF.

This clonotype was seen repeatedly, ten times or more. The chain employs TRBV30 and TRBJ1-5, with no clear D. Germline V lookup: CDR1 GTSNPN, CDR2 SVGIG (reference sequence). The CDR3 sequence is 13 residues long. V lost 3 bases to trimming and J lost 6 bases, with 12 bases between them. The CDR3 loop is CAWRAQPGQPQHF. In nucleotides, the CDR3 is TGTGCCTGGAGGGCGCAGCCGGGTCAGCCCCAGCATTTT.

This clonotype was picked up many times. The chain recombines TRBV28 with TRBJ2-5; D is perhaps TRBD2 (5 bases). There are 14 residues in the CDR3. Trimming took off 4 bases at V and 0 bases at J, with 9 bases between the two ends. CDR1 is MDHEN and CDR2 is SYDVKM in the germline V gene. The CDR3 region is CASSSGWDQETQYF. The CDR3 DNA sequence: TGTGCCAGCAGTTCGGGATGGGACCAAGAGACCCAGTACTTC.

A word on this clonotype: One base away lies a much larger clone, so this may be a sequencing read error. V gene TRBV25-1 combines with J gene TRBJ1-1; 8 bases map to TRBD1. The CDR3 runs 14 residues. CDR1 is MGHDK, CDR2 SYGVNS, per germline. J was trimmed by 4 bases and V by 4 bases; bases with no gene match: 5. CDR3 residues: CASSVEGTGTEAFF. In DNA, the CDR3 is TGTGCCAGCAGTGTGGAGGGGACAGGCACTGAAGCTTTCTTT.

Details on this clonotype: A much larger clone differs by one base, so this may be a read error. It is likely a read error, because the conserved phenylalanine at the end of the CDR3 is missing. The chain has TRBV5-1 and TRBJ2-5; D not certain. V gave up 0 bases and J gave up 2 bases, with 8 bases separating them. This CDR3 region has 14 residues. CDR1 is SGHRS and CDR2 is YFSETQ in the germline V gene. CDR3 sequence reads: CASSLEPPQETQYI. In DNA, the CDR3 is TGCGCCAGCAGCTTGGAGCCCCCTCAAGAGACCCAGTACATC.

This clonotype was seen ten or more times. The V and J genes are TRBV20-1 and TRBJ2-3, with 12 positions matching TRBD2. The length of the CDR3 is 15 residues. CDR1 and CDR2 (germline): DFQATT, SNEGSKA (reference sequence). With V trimmed by 3 bases and J by 1 base, 2 bases remained unmatched. The CDR3 nucleotides read TGCAGTGCTAGCGGACTAGCGGGGCGCACAGATACGCAGTATTTT. The encoded protein is CSASGLAGRTDTQYF.

This clonotype was observed a handful of times. A much larger clone lies one base from this, so it may be a read error. The J gene is TRBJ1-4, the V gene TRBV7-2, with D unclear. Per germline, CDR1 SGHTA and CDR2 FQGNSA. This CDR3 spans 15 amino acids. Trimming removed 4 bases from V and 8 bases from J, with 17 bases in between. The CDR3 spells CASSYPEAREEKLFF. CDR3 nucleotide sequence: TGTGCCAGCAGCTACCCCGAGGCTCGAGAGGAAAAACTGTTTTTT.

This chain uses TRBV12-3 or TRBV12-4 with TRBJ2-1; TRBD2 aligns across 8 bases. J gave up 11 bases and V 5 bases, and 14 bases lay outside the gene matches. This CDR3 spans 15 amino acids. The CDR3 loop reads CASSPGRGRRNKQFF. In DNA, the CDR3 is TGTGCCAGCAGTCCCGGGAGGGGCCGGAGAAATAAGCAGTTCTTC.

The sample holds many counts of this clonotype. Here the CDR3 DNA reads TGTGCCAGCAGCTGGCGCGGGAGCGGGAGGCGCACCGGGGAGCTGTTTTTT. Translated, it gives CASSWRGSGRRTGELFF. This chain joins TRBV7-9 and TRBJ2-2, with 9 bases identical to TRBD2. Unmatched junction bases numbered 10, after V lost 4 bases and J lost 4 bases. Germline lookup yields CDR1 SEHNR and CDR2 FQNEAQ (reference sequence). The CDR3 spans 17 residues.

This clonotype has at least ten counts. The V and J genes are TRBV28 and TRBJ1-2, with TRBD1 as a possible D gene (5 bases). Trimming left V 3 bases short and J 2 bases short, with 10 bases between. Germline CDR1 reads MDHEN; CDR2 reads SYDVKM. The CDR3 spans 14 residues. The CDR3: CASSLGGRNYGYTF. DNA for the CDR3: TGTGCCAGCAGTTTGGGGGGACGGAACTATGGCTACACCTTC.

In this sample, this clonotype turned up many times. The chain uses TRBV19 and TRBJ2-5, with 7 bases aligning to TRBD1. CDR1 and CDR2 from the germline V gene are LNHDA and SQIVND (reference sequence). The CDR3 has 16 amino acids. The trim removed 5 bases at V and 2 bases at J, leaving 11 bases unmatched. This CDR3 is CASSRIRQGPQETQYF. As DNA, the CDR3 is TGTGCCAGTAGTCGTATCCGACAGGGACCTCAAGAGACCCAGTACTTC.

This clonotype was counted many times. The V call is TRBV7-9, the J call TRBJ2-7, with TRBD1 identical over 8 bases. The V segment lost 2 bases and the J segment 5 bases; nucleotides outside the gene matches: 11. The CDR3 is made up of 16 amino acids. CDR1 and CDR2 (germline): SEHNR, FQNEAQ (reference sequence). CDR3 sequence: CASSLFADREVDEQYF. The CDR3 nucleotides are TGTGCCAGCAGCTTATTTGCGGACAGGGAAGTCGACGAGCAGTACTTC.

Regarding this clonotype: This probably arose from a read error, given a far larger clone one base away. The chain has TRBV5-5 and TRBJ1-1; possibly TRBD1 for D (6 bases). The CDR3 is 14 residues long. The V gene's germline CDR1 is SGHKS and CDR2 YYEKEE (reference sequence). V was clipped by 2 bases and J by 1 base, with 9 bases between them. The CDR3 protein is CASSFQGKNTEAFF. The CDR3 DNA follows: TGTGCCAGCAGCTTCCAGGGGAAGAACACTGAAGCTTTCTTT. Full variable domain (rest looked up from reference TRBV5-5 and TRBJ1-1): DAGVTQSPTHLIKTRGQQVTLRCSPISGHKSVSWYQQVLGQGPQFIFQYYEKEERGRGNFPDRFSARQFPNYSSELNVNALLLGDSALYLCASSFQGKNTEAFFGQGTRLTVV.

In this sample, this clonotype turned up many times. Its ends do not fully match the called genes, so a read error is possible. V usage is TRBV11-2 and J usage is TRBJ2-7; D might be TRBD1 or TRBD2, each matching 6 bases. The CDR3 has 18 amino acids. The germline V gene has CDR1 SGHAT and CDR2 FQNNGV. In DNA, the CDR3 is TGTGCCAACAGCCCCATAAGCCGGGGGCGGGGAAAAGCCTACGAGCAGTACTTC. Residues: CANSPISRGRGKAYEQYF. Supplemented by reference TRBV11-2 and TRBJ2-7, the full variable domain reads EAGVAQSPRYKIIEKRQSVAFWCNPISGHATLYWYQQILGQGPKLLIQFQNNGVVDDSQLPKDRFSAERLKGVDSTLKIQPAKLEDSAVYLCANSPISRGRGKAYEQYFGPGTRLTVT.

The chain couples TRBV7-2 to TRBJ1-5, with a tentative D call TRBD1 (6 bases). Germline CDR1 and CDR2: SGHTA and FQGNSA. Trimming left V 1 base short and J 10 bases short, with 17 bases between. The CDR3 has 15 amino acids. The CDR3 region has the DNA TGTGCCAGCAGCTTAGTTGCGCGGGGGGCGCAACCCCAGCATTTT. This sequence encodes CASSLVARGAQPQHF. The complete variable domain, with remaining parts taken from reference TRBV7-2 and TRBJ1-5, reads GAGVSQSPSNKVTEKGKDVELRCDPISGHTALYWYRQSLGQGLEFLIYFQGNSAPDKSGLPSDRFSAERTGGSVSTLTIQRTQQEDSAVYLCASSLVARGAQPQHFGDGTRLSIL.

The chain combines TRBV4-1 with TRBJ1-4; a weak D match, TRBD1 (6 bases). CDR1 is MGHRA and CDR2 is YSYEKL in the germline V gene. The CDR3 runs to 15 residues. Trimming removed 1 base at V and 11 bases at J, with 17 bases between. The CDR3 DNA reads TGCGCCAGCAGCCAAGGGGAGGCGGGGGCGTCGAAACTGTTTTTT. As protein: CASSQGEAGASKLFF.

The table lists this clonotype with many counts. The chain joins TRBV28 to TRBJ2-2; D is undetermined. CDR3 length equals 13 residues. Trimming cost V 3 bases and J 4 bases, with 6 bases left between them. Germline CDR1 MDHEN, CDR2 SYDVKM. The DNA of the CDR3 is TGTGCCAGCAGTTTCTGGAGCACCGGGGAGCTGTTTTTT. Encoded protein: CASSFWSTGELFF.

The sample holds many counts of this clonotype. The J gene is TRBJ2-1, the V gene TRBV27; the match to TRBD2 covers 14 bases. CDR1 and CDR2 (germline): MNHEY, SMNVEV (reference sequence). The CDR3 covers 15 residues. V lost 4 bases and J lost 9; bases outside the gene matches: 5. As DNA, the CDR3 is TGTGCCAGCAGTTCCGGACTAGCGGGAGGATCTGAGCAGTTCTTC. This encodes CASSSGLAGGSEQFF.

This clonotype came up many times. The genes are TRBV7-8 and TRBJ1-5; D is perhaps TRBD1 (5 bases). The V gene lost 0 bases and the J gene lost 2 bases, with 14 bases spanning the gap. CDR1 and CDR2 (germline): SGHVS, FQNEAQ. The CDR3 runs 17 residues. CDR3 residues: CASSLASGTGRNQPQHF. The CDR3, as DNA: TGTGCCAGCAGCTTAGCCTCCGGGACGGGACGCAATCAGCCCCAGCATTTT. Complete variable domain (other parts from reference TRBV7-8 and TRBJ1-5): GAGVSQSPRYKVAKRGQDVALRCDPISGHVSLFWYQQALGQGPEFLTYFQNEAQLDKSGLPSDRFFAERPEGSVSTLKIQRTQQEDSAVYLCASSLASGTGRNQPQHFGDGTRLSIL.

This clonotype has at least ten counts. The chain carries TRBV6-4 and TRBJ1-1, with D unresolved. V was clipped by 5 bases and J by 5 bases, with 12 bases between them. CDR1 is MRHNA, CDR2 SNTAGT, per germline. The CDR3 runs to 13 residues. The CDR3 reads CASSPGPETEAFF. CDR3 in DNA: TGTGCCAGCAGTCCTGGACCGGAGACTGAAGCTTTCTTT.

This clonotype was counted many times. The J gene is TRBJ2-5, the V gene TRBV20-1; 8 bases align to TRBD2. This CDR3 region has 15 residues. Germline V gene sequence: CDR1 DFQATT, CDR2 SNEGSKA (reference sequence). V lost 3 bases and J lost 1; bases outside the gene matches: 7. In DNA, the CDR3 is TGCAGTGCTAGTCCCTTCGGACTAGCCCAAGAGACCCAGTACTTC. Translating it yields CSASPFGLAQETQYF.

This clonotype was observed at least ten times. The V gene is TRBV11-2, the J gene TRBJ2-5; 12 bases align to TRBD2. J gave up 1 base and V 4 bases, and 1 base lay outside the gene matches. The CDR3 has 15 residues. Germline lookup yields CDR1 SGHAT and CDR2 FQNNGV. The CDR3 protein is CASSSGLAGQETQYF. The CDR3 nucleotides are TGTGCCAGCAGCTCGGGACTAGCGGGCCAAGAGACCCAGTACTTC.

This clonotype was detected ten times or more. This chain connects TRBV11-3 to TRBJ2-1, with D possibly being TRBD1 or TRBD2 (5 bases each). This CDR3 has 14 residues. V was trimmed by 3 bases and J by 6 bases, leaving 12 bases between them. CDR1 and CDR2 from the germline V gene are SGHNT and YENEEA. The CDR3, as DNA: TGTGCCAGCAGCTTCGAGGGGCCCGTCAATGAGCAGTTCTTC. Amino acid sequence: CASSFEGPVNEQFF.

This clonotype was counted at least ten times. The chain uses TRBV20-1 and TRBJ1-4; TRBD1 matches 8 bases. Looked up from germline, CDR1 is DFQATT and CDR2 is SNEGSKA (reference sequence). V was clipped by 0 bases and J by 5 bases; unmatched bases: 14. The CDR3 contains 18 residues. The CDR3 here is CSARDYGARGTGNEKLFF. In DNA, the CDR3 is TGCAGTGCTAGAGACTACGGGGCTCGTGGGACAGGAAATGAAAAACTGTTTTTT.

The chain employs TRBV11-2 and TRBJ2-1; tentatively, D is TRBD2 (6 bases). V was cut by 10 bases and J by 0 bases, with 13 bases left in between. Germline CDR1 SGHAT, CDR2 FQNNGV. This CDR3 region has 14 residues. CDR3 DNA: TGTGCCACTAGAGGGACTTTCTCCTACAATGAGCAGTTCTTC. As protein: CATRGTFSYNEQFF.